One and the same sample provided the 32 T cell receptor beta chains below, sequenced in a study of shared clonotypes between healthy human individuals. Clones were sequenced by immunoSEQ multiplex PCR, and TCRdb holds only the in-frame ones, with some missing. The sample shows about half a million clones, roughly 83% of them seen only once. The sequenced sample consisted of PBMCs. The source is a woman in her thirties or forties in good health. Some clones in this sample may be carry-over from other donors' samples.

This clone was seen once. The V gene is TRBV19, the J gene TRBJ1-5; no clear D gene. Trimming shortened V by 0 bases and J by 2 bases, and 5 bases separated the two germline ends. Germline V gene lookup returns CDR1 LNHDA and CDR2 SQIVND (reference sequence). This CDR3 comprises 14 residues. The CDR3, as DNA: TGTGCCAGTAGTATAGATTTTGGCAATCAGCCCCAGCATTTT. Translation: CASSIDFGNQPQHF.

This chain connects TRBV27 to TRBJ2-7, with 9 positions matching TRBD2. Germline V CDR1 and CDR2: MNHEY, SMNVEV (reference sequence). J lost 2 bases, V lost 5 bases, and 10 bases had no gene match. This CDR3 spans 16 amino acids. CDR3 sequence: CASSEIAGVVPYEQYF. The DNA for the CDR3 is TGTGCCAGCAGTGAGATAGCGGGAGTGGTCCCCTACGAGCAGTACTTC.

The chain recombines TRBV7-8 with TRBJ2-4; D not resolved. CDR1 is SGHVS and CDR2 is FQNEAQ in the germline V gene. CDR3 length: 16 amino acids. V lost 5 bases to trimming and J lost 6 bases, with 20 bases between them. The CDR3 region is CASSPRLPWFRNIQYF. The CDR3 DNA reads as TGTGCCAGCAGCCCCCGACTCCCCTGGTTCCGAAACATTCAGTACTTC.

The chain is built from TRBV5-1 and TRBJ1-6, with D perhaps matching TRBD1 (5 bases). Germline V gene data show CDR1 as SGHRS and CDR2 as YFSETQ. The germline V and J ends were trimmed by 2 bases and 7 bases, with 10 bases remaining between them. The CDR3 is made up of 14 amino acids. CDR3: CASSFGTVNSPLHF. CDR3 nucleotides: TGCGCCAGCAGCTTTGGGACGGTGAATTCACCCCTCCACTTT.

This clone was observed a few times. This chain joins TRBV5-1 and TRBJ1-2; 7 bases line up with TRBD1. The trim removed 4 bases at V and 0 bases at J, leaving 6 bases unmatched. The CDR3 has 15 amino acids. The germline V gene has CDR1 SGHRS and CDR2 YFSETQ. The CDR3 DNA sequence: TGCGCCAGCAGCACCCAGGGGGACTCTAACTATGGCTACACCTTC. Protein product: CASSTQGDSNYGYTF.

This clone is a singleton in its sample. The chain joins TRBV28 to TRBJ2-7; D is ambiguous. Between the trimmed V and J ends, which lost 6 bases and 6 bases, there was a span of 15 bases. CDR1 is MDHEN and CDR2 is SYDVKM in the germline V gene. This CDR3 comprises 13 residues. The CDR3 nucleotides are TGTGCCAGCAGCCAAACCATGACTCGCGAGCAGTACTTC. Its translation is CASSQTMTREQYF.

The chain uses TRBV5-4 and TRBJ2-7; 8 bases agree with TRBD2. V was pared by 0 bases and J by 5 bases, with 4 bases of the junction left unmatched. The germline V gene has CDR1 SGHNT and CDR2 YYREEE (reference sequence). There are 14 residues in the CDR3. The CDR3 is CASSLGLAGDEQYF. The DNA for the CDR3 is TGTGCCAGCAGCTTGGGTCTAGCGGGCGACGAGCAGTACTTC.

This rearrangement joins TRBV5-5 to TRBJ1-1; 8 nucleotides match TRBD1. The CDR3 spans 15 residues. The germline CDR1 and CDR2 sequences are SGHKS and YYEKEE (reference sequence). With V trimmed by 4 bases and J by 0 bases, 5 bases remained unmatched. This CDR3 reads CASSSGTGLNTEAFF. The CDR3 coding sequence is TGTGCCAGCAGCAGTGGGACAGGCTTGAACACTGAAGCTTTCTTT. Based on the CDR3 plus reference TRBV5-5 and TRBJ1-1, the full variable domain is DAGVTQSPTHLIKTRGQQVTLRCSPISGHKSVSWYQQVLGQGPQFIFQYYEKEERGRGNFPDRFSARQFPNYSSELNVNALLLGDSALYLCASSSGTGLNTEAFFGQGTRLTVV.

The CDR3 spells CASREHLAASTDTQYF. In DNA, the CDR3 is TGTGCCAGCAGAGAGCATTTAGCGGCTAGCACAGATACGCAGTATTTT. The J gene is TRBJ2-3, the V gene TRBV2; D possibly corresponds to TRBD2 (6 bases). V lost 6 bases, J lost 0 bases, and 16 bases lay in between. Germline values: CDR1 SNHLY, CDR2 FYNNEI. This CDR3 has 16 amino acids.

Comments on this clone: This sequence is one base from a far larger clone and is likely a read error. The chain combines TRBV6-6 with TRBJ1-1; D remains ambiguous. CDR1 and CDR2 from the germline V gene are MNHNY and SVGAGI (reference sequence). The CDR3 covers 16 residues. The CDR3 protein is CASSYSGGGPNTEALF. CDR3 DNA: TGTGCCAGCAGTTACTCGGGCGGAGGACCGAACACTGAAGCTCTCTTT.

The chain employs TRBV6-1 and TRBJ2-7; 10 nucleotides match TRBD1. Germline lookup yields CDR1 MNHNS and CDR2 SASEGT. The CDR3 covers 14 residues. The V and J ends lost 8 bases and 6 bases, in that order; junction bases with no gene match: 10. The CDR3 region is CASPKRTGGSEQYF. CDR3 nucleotides: TGTGCCAGCCCCAAGCGGACAGGGGGAAGCGAGCAGTACTTC.

CDR3 coding DNA: TGTGCCAGCAGCGCGCTAGCGGACCCCTTGGAGCAGTACTTC. Protein sequence: CASSALADPLEQYF. The chain is built from TRBV11-2 and TRBJ2-7; 7 nucleotides match TRBD2. The junction had 11 bases not matched to a gene; V was cut back by 5 bases and J by 7 bases. Per the germline V gene, CDR1 is SGHAT and CDR2 is FQNNGV. The length of the CDR3 is 14 residues.

The rearrangement uses TRBV7-9 and TRBJ2-5; a weak D match, TRBD2 (5 bases). CDR3 length: 10 amino acids. The V gene's germline CDR1 is SEHNR and CDR2 FQNEAQ (reference sequence). V lost 6 bases and J lost 9, with 8 bases in between. Here the CDR3 reads CASSGAAQYF. For the CDR3, the DNA is TGTGCCAGCAGTGGAGCGGCCCAGTACTTC.

This clone has only a few counts. The chain uses TRBV9 and TRBJ2-1; weak D call: TRBD2 (6 bases). The CDR3 covers 15 residues. Germline values: CDR1 SGDLS, CDR2 YYNGEE. Deletions cut 1 base from V and 3 bases from J, with 11 bases between. The CDR3 here is CASSVTGEDYNEQFF. In nucleotides, the CDR3 is TGTGCCAGCAGCGTAACGGGAGAGGACTACAATGAGCAGTTCTTC.

The CDR3: CASSLWGHQETQYF. In nucleotides, the CDR3 is TGTGCCAGCAGTTTATGGGGTCACCAAGAGACCCAGTACTTC. The V call is TRBV27, the J call TRBJ2-5, with D unresolved. The V and J ends lost 1 base and 0 bases respectively, with 6 bases between them. Looked up from germline, CDR1 is MNHEY and CDR2 is SMNVEV (reference sequence). The CDR3 has 14 amino acids.

This clone was observed a single time. A read error is likely here: a far larger clone is one base away. The rearrangement uses TRBV9 and TRBJ2-7; D is possibly TRBD2 (6 bases). CDR3 length: 14 residues. CDR1 is SGDLS and CDR2 is YYNGEE in the germline V gene. CDR3 DNA: TGTGCCAGCGGCGTCTCTAGCGCCTCCTACGAGCAGTACTTC. Amino acid sequence: CASGVSSASYEQYF.

The genes are TRBV5-6 and TRBJ2-7, with a possible D match to TRBD2 (5 bases). V shed 5 bases and J shed 3 bases, with 15 bases lying between them. The CDR3 loop spans 14 amino acids. Per the germline V gene, CDR1 is SGHDT and CDR2 is YYEEEE. CDR3 sequence: CASRFGKLGYEQYF. DNA of the CDR3: TGTGCCAGCAGGTTCGGGAAACTGGGCTACGAGCAGTACTTC.

J is TRBJ2-3 and V is TRBV27; TRBD2 matches at 8 bases. The CDR3 runs to 17 residues. Germline trimming cut 6 bases from V and 4 bases from J; bases unmatched to any gene: 15. Germline lookup yields CDR1 MNHEY and CDR2 SMNVEV (reference sequence). CDR3 residues: CASSRLGLALSSDTQYF. DNA of the CDR3: TGTGCCAGCAGCCGACTCGGACTAGCTCTGTCCTCAGATACGCAGTATTTT.

The chain couples TRBV5-6 to TRBJ2-3, with 7 bases aligning to TRBD1. CDR1 is SGHDT and CDR2 is YYEEEE in the germline V gene. The J segment lost 5 bases and the V segment lost 4 bases, leaving 7 bases of the junction unmatched. The CDR3 extends over 14 amino acids. The CDR3 region is CASSALRDRDTQYF. In DNA, the CDR3 is TGTGCCAGCAGCGCGCTCCGGGACAGAGATACGCAGTATTTT.

This clone was counted many times. As DNA, the CDR3 is TGCGCCAGCAGCCCCCAGAAGGTCGGGACTGAGACAGATACGCAGTATTTT. It yields the protein CASSPQKVGTETDTQYF. This chain connects TRBV4-1 to TRBJ2-3, with D perhaps TRBD2 (6 bases). V dropped 4 bases and J dropped 3 bases, with 20 bases sitting between them. Germline V lookup: CDR1 MGHRA, CDR2 YSYEKL. The CDR3 has 17 amino acids.

The gene calls are TRBV7-9 and TRBJ1-4; D is possibly TRBD1 (5 bases). This CDR3 has 15 amino acids. Per the germline V gene, CDR1 is SEHNR and CDR2 is FQNEAQ (reference sequence). The germline V and J ends were trimmed by 1 base and 10 bases, with 16 bases remaining between them. CDR3 loop: CASSLEGPGLGKLFF. The CDR3 DNA reads as TGTGCCAGCAGCTTAGAAGGGCCAGGGTTGGGAAAACTGTTTTTT.

The chain is built from TRBV5-1 and TRBJ2-5, with 10 bases that match TRBD2. The CDR3 spans 16 residues. Trimming took 4 bases from V and 5 from J; bases not matched to a gene: 11. Per germline, CDR1 SGHRS and CDR2 YFSETQ. CDR3 nucleotides: TGCGCCAGCAGCGTCTTAAAGCGGGAGGGCCCTGAGACCCAGTACTTC. Translated, it gives CASSVLKREGPETQYF.

The chain is built from TRBV29-1 and TRBJ2-1; 9 bases are a match to TRBD2. The V segment lost 5 bases and the J segment 4 bases; nucleotides outside the gene matches: 6. The germline V gene encodes CDR1 SQVTM and CDR2 ANQGSEA. This CDR3 comprises 14 residues. The CDR3 reads CSVRGTSRYNEQFF. The CDR3 DNA is TGCAGCGTTCGTGGGACTAGCCGTTACAATGAGCAGTTCTTC.

The chain joins TRBV18 to TRBJ2-7, with 7 bases that match TRBD1. This CDR3 contains 15 residues. Trimming cost V 6 bases and J 4 bases; bases outside gene matches: 12. CDR1 and CDR2 (germline): KGHSH, LQKENI. CDR3 nucleotides: TGTGCCAGCTCTCTCTCGGGACAGCAACTATACGAGCAGTACTTC. Translated: CASSLSGQQLYEQYF.

This rearrangement joins TRBV1 to TRBJ2-4; the DNA was not used to check the table's D call, TRBD2. TRBV1 is labeled a pseudogene. The CDR3 sequence is 24 residues long. CDR3 in amino acids: CTSTFRKERISFLPAPIAKNIQYF. In DNA, the CDR3 is TGCACCAGCACCTTCAGAAAGGAGCGGATTAGCTTCCTTCCCGCTCCCATAGCCAAAAACATTCAGTACTTC.

This chain links TRBV14 with TRBJ1-1; 7 bases line up with TRBD1. V lost 4 bases to trimming and J lost 6 bases; unmatched junction nucleotides: 8. The CDR3 length is 14 residues. CDR1 is SGHDN and CDR2 is FVKESK in the germline V gene. The CDR3 reads CASSRLGGTAEAFF. CDR3 bases: TGTGCCAGCAGCCGCCTGGGCGGGACAGCTGAAGCTTTCTTT. Filled out from reference TRBV14 and TRBJ1-1, the complete variable domain reads EAGVTQFPSHSVIEKGQTVTLRCDPISGHDNLYWYRRVMGKEIKFLLHFVKESKQDESGMPNNRFLAERTGGTYSTLKVQPAELEDSGVYFCASSRLGGTAEAFFGQGTRLTVV.

The genes are TRBV6-5 and TRBJ2-3; the D call may be TRBD1 or TRBD2 (5 bases each). The CDR3 is 15 amino acids. V lost 5 bases, J lost 1 base, and 13 bases lay in between. Germline-derived CDR1 and CDR2 are MNHEY and SVGAGI. The CDR3 region has the DNA TGTGCCAGCAGTAAGGGACCATACCGCACAGATACGCAGTATTTT. The encoded protein is CASSKGPYRTDTQYF.

The chain has TRBV5-1 and TRBJ1-1, with D tentatively TRBD1 (6 bases). This CDR3 is built from 14 residues. Germline values: CDR1 SGHRS, CDR2 YFSETQ. V was cut by 5 bases and J by 0 bases, with 11 bases left in between. The CDR3 bases are TGCGCCAGCAGGGGGGCGAGCATGAACACTGAAGCTTTCTTT. The encoded protein is CASRGASMNTEAFF.

This chain joins TRBV18 and TRBJ1-5; D gene unclear. The V and J ends lost 1 base and 5 bases respectively, with 12 bases between them. CDR1 and CDR2 from the germline V gene are KGHSH and LQKENI. This CDR3 is built from 15 residues. The chain's CDR3 is CASSPREAPHQPQHF. In nucleotides, the CDR3 is TGTGCCAGCTCACCACGTGAGGCTCCCCATCAGCCCCAGCATTTT. Full variable domain (outside the CDR3, taken from reference TRBV18 and TRBJ1-5): NAGVMQNPRHLVRRRGQEARLRCSPMKGHSHVYWYRQLPEEGLKFMVYLQKENIIDESGMPKERFSAEFPKEGPSILRIQQVVRGDSAAYFCASSPREAPHQPQHFGDGTRLSIL.

The rearrangement links TRBV2 to TRBJ1-3; D not resolved. Germline lookup yields CDR1 SNHLY and CDR2 FYNNEI. The CDR3 is made up of 14 amino acids. Trimming shortened V by 5 bases and J by 4 bases, and 12 bases separated the two germline ends. For the CDR3, the DNA is TGTGCCAGCAGTACCACCGGATTAGGAAACACCATATATTTT. It is translated as CASSTTGLGNTIYF.

The V call is TRBV9, the J call TRBJ1-3, with TRBD1 matching 7 bases. CDR3 length equals 15 residues. Germline V gene lookup returns CDR1 SGDLS and CDR2 YYNGEE. With V trimmed by 3 bases and J by 8 bases, 11 bases remained unmatched. This CDR3 is CASSEGQGEMDTIYF. The CDR3 bases are TGTGCCAGCAGCGAGGGGCAGGGGGAGATGGACACCATATATTTT.

This clone has a handful of counts. The chain employs TRBV5-6 and TRBJ1-6, with D unresolved. V was clipped by 4 bases and J by 17 bases, with 19 bases between them. This CDR3 has 13 residues. The germline CDR1 and CDR2 sequences are SGHDT and YYEEEE. CDR3 nucleotides: TGTGCCAGCAGCCAAGACCTCGGGCACCGGGTCCACTTT. Translated, it gives CASSQDLGHRVHF.